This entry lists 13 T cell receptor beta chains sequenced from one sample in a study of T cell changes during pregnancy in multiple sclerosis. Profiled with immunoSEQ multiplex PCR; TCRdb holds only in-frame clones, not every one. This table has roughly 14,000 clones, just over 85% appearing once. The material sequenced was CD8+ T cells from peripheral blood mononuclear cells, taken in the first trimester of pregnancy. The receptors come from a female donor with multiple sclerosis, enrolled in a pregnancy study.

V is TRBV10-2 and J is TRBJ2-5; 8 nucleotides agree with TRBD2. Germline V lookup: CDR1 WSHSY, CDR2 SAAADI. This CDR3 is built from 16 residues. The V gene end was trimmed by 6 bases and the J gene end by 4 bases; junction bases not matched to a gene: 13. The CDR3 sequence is CASRGPSGGPGETQYF. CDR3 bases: TGCGCCAGCAGGGGCCCTTCGGGAGGGCCGGGAGAGACCCAGTACTTC.

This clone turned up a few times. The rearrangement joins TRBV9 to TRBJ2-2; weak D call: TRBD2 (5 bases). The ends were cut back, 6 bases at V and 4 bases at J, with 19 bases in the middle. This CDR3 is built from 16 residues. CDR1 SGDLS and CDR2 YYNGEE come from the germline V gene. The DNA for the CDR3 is TGTGCCAGCAACTCACGAGGGCTAGCTGGCACCGGGGAGCTGTTTTTT. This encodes CASNSRGLAGTGELFF.

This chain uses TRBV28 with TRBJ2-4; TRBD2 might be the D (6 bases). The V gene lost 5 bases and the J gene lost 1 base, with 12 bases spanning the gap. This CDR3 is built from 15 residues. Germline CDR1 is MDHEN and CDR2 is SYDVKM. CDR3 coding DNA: TGTGCCAGCAGTCCCCGTGGGGGGGCCAAAAACATTCAGTACTTC. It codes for CASSPRGGAKNIQYF. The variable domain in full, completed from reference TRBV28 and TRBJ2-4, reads DVKVTQSSRYLVKRTGEKVFLECVQDMDHENMFWYRQDPGLGLRLIYFSYDVKMKEKGDIPEGYSVSREKKERFSLILESASTNQTSMYLCASSPRGGAKNIQYFGAGTRLSVL.

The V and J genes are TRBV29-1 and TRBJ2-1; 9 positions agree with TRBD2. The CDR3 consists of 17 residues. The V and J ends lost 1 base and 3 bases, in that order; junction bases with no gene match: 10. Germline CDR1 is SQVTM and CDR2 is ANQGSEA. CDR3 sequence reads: CSVEGYASGTNYNEQFF. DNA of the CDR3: TGCAGCGTTGAAGGGTATGCTAGCGGGACAAACTACAATGAGCAGTTCTTC.

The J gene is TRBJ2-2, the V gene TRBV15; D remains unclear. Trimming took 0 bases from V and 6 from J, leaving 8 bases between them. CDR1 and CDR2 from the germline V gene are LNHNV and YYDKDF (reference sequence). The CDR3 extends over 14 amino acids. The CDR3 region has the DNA TGTGCCACCAGCAGAGACCCCACAGCCGGGGAGCTGTTTTTT. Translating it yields CATSRDPTAGELFF.

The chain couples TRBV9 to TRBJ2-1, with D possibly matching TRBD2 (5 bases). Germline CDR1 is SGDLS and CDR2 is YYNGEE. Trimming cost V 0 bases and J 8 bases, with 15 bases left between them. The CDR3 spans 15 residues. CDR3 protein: CASSVGASIRDEQFF. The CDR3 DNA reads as TGTGCCAGCAGCGTAGGGGCTAGCATACGTGATGAGCAGTTCTTC.

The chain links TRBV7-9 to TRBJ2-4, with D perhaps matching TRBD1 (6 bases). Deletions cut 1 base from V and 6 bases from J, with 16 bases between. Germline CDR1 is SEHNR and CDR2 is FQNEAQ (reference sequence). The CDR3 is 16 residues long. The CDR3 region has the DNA TGTGCCAGCAGCTTAGTGACGGACAGTTCGGGAAACATTCAGTACTTC. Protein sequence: CASSLVTDSSGNIQYF.

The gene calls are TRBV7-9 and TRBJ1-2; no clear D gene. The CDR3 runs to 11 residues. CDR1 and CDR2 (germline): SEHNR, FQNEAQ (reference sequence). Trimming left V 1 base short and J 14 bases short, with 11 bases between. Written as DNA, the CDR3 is TGTGCCAGCAGCTTAGACCGGGAACCAACCTTC. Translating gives CASSLDREPTF. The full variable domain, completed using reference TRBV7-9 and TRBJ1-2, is DTGVSQNPRHKITKRGQNVTFRCDPISEHNRLYWYRQTLGQGPEFLTYFQNEAQLEKSRLLSDRFSAERPKGSFSTLEIQRTEQGDSAMYLCASSLDREPTFGSGTRLTVV.

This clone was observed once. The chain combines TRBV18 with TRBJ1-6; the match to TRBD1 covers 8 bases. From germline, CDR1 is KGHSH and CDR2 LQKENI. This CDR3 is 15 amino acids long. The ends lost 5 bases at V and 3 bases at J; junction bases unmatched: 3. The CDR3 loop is CASSSGTGYNSPLHF. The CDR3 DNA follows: TGTGCCAGCTCATCCGGGACAGGCTATAATTCACCCCTCCACTTT.

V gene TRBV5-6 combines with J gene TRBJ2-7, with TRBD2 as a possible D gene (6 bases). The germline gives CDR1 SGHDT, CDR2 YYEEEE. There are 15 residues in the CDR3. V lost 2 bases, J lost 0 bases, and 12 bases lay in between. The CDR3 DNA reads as TGTGCCAGCAGCTTCCAAGCGGGCCTCTCCTACGAGCAGTACTTC. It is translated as CASSFQAGLSYEQYF.

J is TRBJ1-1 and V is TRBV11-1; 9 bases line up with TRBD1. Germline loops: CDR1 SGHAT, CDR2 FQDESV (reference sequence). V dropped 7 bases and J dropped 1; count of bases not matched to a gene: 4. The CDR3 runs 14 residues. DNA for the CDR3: TGTGCCAGCACTTGGGGACAGGGGAACACTGAAGCTTTCTTT. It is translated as CASTWGQGNTEAFF.

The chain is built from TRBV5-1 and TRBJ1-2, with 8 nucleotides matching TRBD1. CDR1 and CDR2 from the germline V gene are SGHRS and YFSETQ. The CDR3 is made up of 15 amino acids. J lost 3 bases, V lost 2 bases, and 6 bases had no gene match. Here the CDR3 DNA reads TGCGCCAGCAGCTTAACGATACAGGGGGACTATGGCTACACCTTC. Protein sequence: CASSLTIQGDYGYTF. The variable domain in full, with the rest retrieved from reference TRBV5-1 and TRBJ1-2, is KAGVTQTPRYLIKTRGQQVTLSCSPISGHRSVSWYQQTPGQGLQFLFEYFSETQRNKGNFPGRFSGRQFSNSRSEMNVSTLELGDSALYLCASSLTIQGDYGYTFGSGTRLTVV.

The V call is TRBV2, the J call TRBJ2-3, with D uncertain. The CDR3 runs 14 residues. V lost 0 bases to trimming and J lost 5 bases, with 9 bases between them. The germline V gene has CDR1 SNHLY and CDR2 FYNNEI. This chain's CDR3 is CASSEANLGDTQYF. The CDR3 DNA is TGTGCCAGCAGTGAAGCCAACCTAGGAGATACGCAGTATTTT.